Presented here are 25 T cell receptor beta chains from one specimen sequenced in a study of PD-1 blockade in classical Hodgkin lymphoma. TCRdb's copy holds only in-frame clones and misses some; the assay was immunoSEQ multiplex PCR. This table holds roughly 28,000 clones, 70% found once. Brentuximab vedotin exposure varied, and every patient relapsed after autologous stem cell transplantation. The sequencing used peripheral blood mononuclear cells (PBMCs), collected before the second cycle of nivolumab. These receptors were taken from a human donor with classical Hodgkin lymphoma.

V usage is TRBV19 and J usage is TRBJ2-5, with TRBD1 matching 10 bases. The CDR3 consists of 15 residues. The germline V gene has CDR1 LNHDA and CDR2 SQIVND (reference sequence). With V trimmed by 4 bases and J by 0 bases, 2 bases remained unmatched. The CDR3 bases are TGTGCCAGTAGTACTGGGACAGGGGACCAAGAGACCCAGTACTTC. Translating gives CASSTGTGDQETQYF.

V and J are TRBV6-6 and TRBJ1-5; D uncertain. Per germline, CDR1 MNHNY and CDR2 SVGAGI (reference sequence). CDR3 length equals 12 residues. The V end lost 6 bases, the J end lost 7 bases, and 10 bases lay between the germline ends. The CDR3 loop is CASSPPGQPQHF. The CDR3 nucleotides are TGTGCCAGCAGCCCGCCGGGACAGCCCCAGCATTTT.

The CDR3 sequence is CASSTGQVGETQYF. The CDR3 DNA reads as TGTGCCAGCAGCACCGGACAGGTGGGGGAGACCCAGTACTTC. J is TRBJ2-5 and V is TRBV11-3; 7 bases map to TRBD1. V was clipped by 5 bases and J by 5 bases; unmatched bases: 8. Germline loops: CDR1 SGHNT, CDR2 YENEEA. CDR3 length equals 14 residues.

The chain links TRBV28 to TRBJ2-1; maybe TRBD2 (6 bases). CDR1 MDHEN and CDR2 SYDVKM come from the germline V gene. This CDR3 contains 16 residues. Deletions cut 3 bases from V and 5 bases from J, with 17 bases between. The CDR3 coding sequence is TGTGCCAGCAGTTTCCTGGCGCGGGGACCAGACAATGAGCAGTTCTTC. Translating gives CASSFLARGPDNEQFF.

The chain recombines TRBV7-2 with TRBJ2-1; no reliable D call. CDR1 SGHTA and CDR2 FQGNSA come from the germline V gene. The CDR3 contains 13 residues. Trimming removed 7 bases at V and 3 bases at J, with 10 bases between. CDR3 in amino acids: CASTSGDYNEQFF. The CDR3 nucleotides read TGTGCCAGCACGTCGGGCGACTACAATGAGCAGTTCTTC.

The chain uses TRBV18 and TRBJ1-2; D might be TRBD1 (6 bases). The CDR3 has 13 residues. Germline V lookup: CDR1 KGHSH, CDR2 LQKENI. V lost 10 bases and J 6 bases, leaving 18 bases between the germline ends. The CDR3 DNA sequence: TGTGCCACCTCGTGGACAGCCTCAGATGGCTACACCTTC. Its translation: CATSWTASDGYTF.

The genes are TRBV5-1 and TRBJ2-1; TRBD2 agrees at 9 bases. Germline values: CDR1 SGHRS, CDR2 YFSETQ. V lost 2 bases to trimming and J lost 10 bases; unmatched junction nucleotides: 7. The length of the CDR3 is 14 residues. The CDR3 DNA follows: TGCGCCAGCAGCTTCGTAGCGGGGGCTTCGGAGCAGTTCTTC. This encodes CASSFVAGASEQFF.

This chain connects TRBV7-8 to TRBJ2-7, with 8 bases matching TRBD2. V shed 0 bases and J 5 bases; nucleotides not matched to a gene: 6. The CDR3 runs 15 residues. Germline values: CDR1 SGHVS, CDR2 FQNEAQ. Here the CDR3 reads CASSLARGAVNEQYF. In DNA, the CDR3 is TGTGCCAGCAGCTTAGCGCGGGGGGCGGTCAACGAGCAGTACTTC.

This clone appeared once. CDR3 in amino acids: CASSLADSGNTIYF. CDR3 bases: TGTGCCAGCAGCTTAGCAGACTCTGGAAACACCATATATTTT. The V call is TRBV11-2, the J call TRBJ1-3; D uncertain. Trimming stripped 1 base from V and 0 bases from J, with 4 bases between. The CDR3 is made up of 14 amino acids. CDR1 SGHAT and CDR2 FQNNGV come from the germline V gene.

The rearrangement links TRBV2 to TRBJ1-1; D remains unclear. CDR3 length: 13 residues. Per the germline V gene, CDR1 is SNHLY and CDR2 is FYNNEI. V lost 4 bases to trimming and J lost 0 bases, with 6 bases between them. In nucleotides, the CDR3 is TGTGCCAGCAGTGGAGGGATGAACACTGAAGCTTTCTTT. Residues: CASSGGMNTEAFF.

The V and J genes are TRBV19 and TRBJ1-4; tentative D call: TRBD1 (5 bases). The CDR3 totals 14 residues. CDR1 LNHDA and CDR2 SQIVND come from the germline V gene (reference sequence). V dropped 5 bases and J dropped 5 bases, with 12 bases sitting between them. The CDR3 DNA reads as TGTGCCAGTAGTCCGGGACGGGTAAATGAAAAACTGTTTTTT. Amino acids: CASSPGRVNEKLFF.

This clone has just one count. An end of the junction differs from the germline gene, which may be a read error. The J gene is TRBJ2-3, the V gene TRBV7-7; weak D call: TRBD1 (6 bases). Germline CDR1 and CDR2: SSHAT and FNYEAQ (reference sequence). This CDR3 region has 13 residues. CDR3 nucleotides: TGTGCTAGCAGCCTTGACAGGACAGATACGCAGTATTTT. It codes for CASSLDRTDTQYF.

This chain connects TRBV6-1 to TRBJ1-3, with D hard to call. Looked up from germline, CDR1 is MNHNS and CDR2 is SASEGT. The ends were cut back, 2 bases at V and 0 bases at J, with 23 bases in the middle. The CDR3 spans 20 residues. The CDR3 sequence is CASSELPFPPPGVSGNTIYF. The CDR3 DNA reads TGTGCCAGCAGTGAACTACCTTTTCCTCCCCCGGGAGTCTCTGGAAACACCATATATTTT.

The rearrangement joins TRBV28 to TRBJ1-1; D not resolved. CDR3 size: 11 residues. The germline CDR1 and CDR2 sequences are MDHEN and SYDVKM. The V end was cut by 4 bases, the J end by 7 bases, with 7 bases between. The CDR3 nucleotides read TGTGCCAGCAGTTACAGCCTTGAAGCTTTCTTT. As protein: CASSYSLEAFF. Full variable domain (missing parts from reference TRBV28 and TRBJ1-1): DVKVTQSSRYLVKRTGEKVFLECVQDMDHENMFWYRQDPGLGLRLIYFSYDVKMKEKGDIPEGYSVSREKKERFSLILESASTNQTSMYLCASSYSLEAFFGQGTRLTVV.

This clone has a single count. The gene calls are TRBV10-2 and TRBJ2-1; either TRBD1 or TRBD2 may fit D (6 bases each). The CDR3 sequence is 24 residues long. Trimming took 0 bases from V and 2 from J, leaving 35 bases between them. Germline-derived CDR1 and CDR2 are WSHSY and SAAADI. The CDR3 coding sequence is TGCGCCAGCAGTGAGTCGTGGGGGGCAGGGCCTGCCGACTCAGCGCTGGTAACCTACAATGAGCAGTTCTTC. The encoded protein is CASSESWGAGPADSALVTYNEQFF.

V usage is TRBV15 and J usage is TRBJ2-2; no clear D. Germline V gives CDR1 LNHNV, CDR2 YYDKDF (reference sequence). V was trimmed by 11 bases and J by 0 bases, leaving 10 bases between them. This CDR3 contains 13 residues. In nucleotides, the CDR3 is TGTGCCTTCGGCAGCACGAACACCGGGGAGCTGTTTTTT. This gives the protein CAFGSTNTGELFF.

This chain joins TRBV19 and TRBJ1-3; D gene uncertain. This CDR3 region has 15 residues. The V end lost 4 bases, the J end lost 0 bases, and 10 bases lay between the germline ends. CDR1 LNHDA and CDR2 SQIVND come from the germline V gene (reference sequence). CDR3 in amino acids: CASSTLRRSGNTIYF. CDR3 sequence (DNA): TGTGCCAGTAGTACCCTGCGCCGCTCTGGAAACACCATATATTTT.

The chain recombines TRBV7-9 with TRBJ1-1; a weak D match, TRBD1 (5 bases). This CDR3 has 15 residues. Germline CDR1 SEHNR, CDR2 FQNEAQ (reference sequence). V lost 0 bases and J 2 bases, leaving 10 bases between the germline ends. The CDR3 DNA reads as TGTGCCAGCAGCTTAGCTTCTGGGGCAAACACTGAAGCTTTCTTT. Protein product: CASSLASGANTEAFF.

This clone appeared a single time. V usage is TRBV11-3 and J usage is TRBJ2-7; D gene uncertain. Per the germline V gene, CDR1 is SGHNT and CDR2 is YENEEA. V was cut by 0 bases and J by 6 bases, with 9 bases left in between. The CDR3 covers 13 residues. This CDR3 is CASSLDHGREQYF. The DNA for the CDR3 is TGTGCCAGCAGCTTAGATCACGGCCGCGAGCAGTACTTC.

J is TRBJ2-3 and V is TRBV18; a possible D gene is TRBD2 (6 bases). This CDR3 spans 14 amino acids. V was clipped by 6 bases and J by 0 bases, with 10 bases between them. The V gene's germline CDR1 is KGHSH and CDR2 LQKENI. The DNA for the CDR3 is TGTGCCAGCTCCGCGGGATTTAGCACAGATACGCAGTATTTT. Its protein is CASSAGFSTDTQYF. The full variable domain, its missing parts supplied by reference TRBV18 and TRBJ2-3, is NAGVMQNPRHLVRRRGQEARLRCSPMKGHSHVYWYRQLPEEGLKFMVYLQKENIIDESGMPKERFSAEFPKEGPSILRIQQVVRGDSAAYFCASSAGFSTDTQYFGPGTRLTVL.

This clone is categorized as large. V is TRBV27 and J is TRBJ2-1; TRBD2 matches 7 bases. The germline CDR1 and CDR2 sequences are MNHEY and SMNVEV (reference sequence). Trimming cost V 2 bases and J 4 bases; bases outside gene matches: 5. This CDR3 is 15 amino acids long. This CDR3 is CASSLSQRGYNEQFF. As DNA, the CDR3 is TGTGCCAGCAGTTTAAGTCAGCGGGGATACAATGAGCAGTTCTTC.

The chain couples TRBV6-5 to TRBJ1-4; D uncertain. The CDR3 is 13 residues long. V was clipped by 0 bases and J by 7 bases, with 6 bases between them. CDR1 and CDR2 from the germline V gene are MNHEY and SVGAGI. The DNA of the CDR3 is TGTGCCAGCAGTTACTCGATTTCTGAAAAACTGTTTTTT. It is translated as CASSYSISEKLFF.

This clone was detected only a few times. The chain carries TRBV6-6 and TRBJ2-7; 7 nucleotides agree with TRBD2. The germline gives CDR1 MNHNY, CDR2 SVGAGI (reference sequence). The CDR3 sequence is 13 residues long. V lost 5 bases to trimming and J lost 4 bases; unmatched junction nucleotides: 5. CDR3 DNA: TGTGCCAGCAGTAGCGGGGCAATGTACGAGCAGTACTTC. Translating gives CASSSGAMYEQYF.

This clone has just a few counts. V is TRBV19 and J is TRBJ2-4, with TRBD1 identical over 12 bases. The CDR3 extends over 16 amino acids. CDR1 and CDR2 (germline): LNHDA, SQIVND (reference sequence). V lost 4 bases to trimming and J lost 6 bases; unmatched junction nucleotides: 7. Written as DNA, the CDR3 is TGTGCCAGTAGTAACCTAGGGACAGGGGGCATAAACATTCAGTACTTC. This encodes CASSNLGTGGINIQYF.

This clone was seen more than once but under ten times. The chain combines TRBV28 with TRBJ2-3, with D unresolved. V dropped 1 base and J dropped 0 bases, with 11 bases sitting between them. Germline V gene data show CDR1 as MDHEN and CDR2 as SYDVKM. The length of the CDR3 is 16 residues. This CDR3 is CASSLFLGSSTDTQYF. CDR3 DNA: TGTGCCAGCAGTTTATTCTTGGGCAGTAGCACAGATACGCAGTATTTT.